This T cell receptor (beta chain) was sequenced for a study of siplizumab effects on memory and regulatory T cells. As concerns this clone: Its antigen is still unknown.

Sequencing used immunoSEQ multiplex PCR; TCRdb keeps in-frame clones, though not all of them. The sample comprises about 87,000 clones, around 90% of which are singletons, and over 12% rests with the top ten. The study, taken as a whole, reports: Where siplizumab was present, mappable alloreactive CD4+ clones averaged almost 70% Treg-derived, compared with roughly 30% in controls. Roughly 80-95% of dividing CD4+ or CD8+ clones were without an attributable naive or memory phenotype. Confirmation was lacking for the suppressive function of proliferating Tregs derived from siplizumab cultures. Siplizumab, the agent tested, significantly reduced alloreactive sequences traceable to unstimulated CD4+ memory cells.

The sample was CD4+ T cells sorted from blood. The sequence derives from a human donor in good health.

The CDR3 DNA reads as TGTGCCAGCAGAACCCAGGGGGCGGTAGGAGAGACCCAGTACTTC. This encodes CASRTQGAVGETQYF. The chain carries TRBV7-2 and TRBJ2-5; 8 bases are a match to TRBD1. Germline V gene lookup returns CDR1 SGHTA and CDR2 FQGNSA. V shed 6 bases and J 4 bases; nucleotides not matched to a gene: 10. The length of the CDR3 is 15 residues.